This TCR beta chain was observed in a study of Tregs in tolerant kidney transplant recipients. Overall study results and limits: Changing PCR primers prevented nucleotide comparison between some patients' samples. Few patients were studied, so findings need validation in larger groups. Biological reproducibility was not directly addressed, but technical replication error appeared minimal.

Trimming left V 5 bases short and J 6 bases short, with 15 bases between. Germline lookup yields CDR1 SGHRS and CDR2 YFSETQ. The CDR3 has 14 residues. Unstimulated Tregs (CD4+CD25+CD127-) and CD4+CD25- non-Tregs were sorted from PBMCs. TCRdb's copy holds only in-frame clones and misses some; the assay was immunoSEQ multiplex PCR. This sample has about 100,000 clones; nearly 90% occur once, and the top ten carry 0.34%. Notes on this clone: Its specificity is not known.

The material sequenced was CD4+ T cells from blood, taken before the transplant. The V call is TRBV5-1, the J call TRBJ2-1; D is perhaps TRBD1 (7 bases). The source of this sequence is a human donor who received a combined kidney and bone marrow transplant. CDR3 region: CASRPGQEGNEQFF. The DNA for the CDR3 is TGCGCCAGCAGACCCGGACAGGAGGGCAATGAGCAGTTCTTC.